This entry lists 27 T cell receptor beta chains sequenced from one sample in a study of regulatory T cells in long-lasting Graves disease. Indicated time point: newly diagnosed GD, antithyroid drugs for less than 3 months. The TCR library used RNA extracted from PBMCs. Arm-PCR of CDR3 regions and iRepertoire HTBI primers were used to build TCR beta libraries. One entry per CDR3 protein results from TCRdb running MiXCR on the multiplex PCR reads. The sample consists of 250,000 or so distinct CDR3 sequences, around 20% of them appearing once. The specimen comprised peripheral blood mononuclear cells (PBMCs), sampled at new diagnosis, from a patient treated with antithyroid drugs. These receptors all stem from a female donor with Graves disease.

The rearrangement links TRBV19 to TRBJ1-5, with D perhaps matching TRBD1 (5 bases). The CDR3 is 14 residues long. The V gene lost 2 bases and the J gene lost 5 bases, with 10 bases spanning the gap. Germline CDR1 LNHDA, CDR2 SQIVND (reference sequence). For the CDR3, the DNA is TGTGCCAGTAGTATAAGGGGTCTAGATCAGCCCCAGCATTTT. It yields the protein CASSIRGLDQPQHF.

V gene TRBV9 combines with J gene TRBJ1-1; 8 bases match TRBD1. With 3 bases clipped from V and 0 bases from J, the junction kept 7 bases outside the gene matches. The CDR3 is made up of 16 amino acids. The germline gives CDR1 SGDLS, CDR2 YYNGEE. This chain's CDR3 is CASSDLARGLNTEAFF. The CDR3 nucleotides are TGTGCCAGCAGCGATTTGGCCAGGGGGCTGAACACTGAAGCTTTCTTT.

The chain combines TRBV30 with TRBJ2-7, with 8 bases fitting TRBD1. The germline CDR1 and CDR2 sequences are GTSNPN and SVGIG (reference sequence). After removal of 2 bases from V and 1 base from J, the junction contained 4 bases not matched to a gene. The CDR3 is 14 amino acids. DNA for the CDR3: TGTGCCTGGAGTTTTCGGACAGGGTCCTACGAGCAGTACTTC. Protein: CAWSFRTGSYEQYF.

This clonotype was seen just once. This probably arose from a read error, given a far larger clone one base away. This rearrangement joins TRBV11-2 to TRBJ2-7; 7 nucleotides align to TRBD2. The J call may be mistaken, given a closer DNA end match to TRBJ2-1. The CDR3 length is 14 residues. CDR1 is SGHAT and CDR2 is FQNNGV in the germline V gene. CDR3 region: CASSGRDARDEQFF. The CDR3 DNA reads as TGTGCCAGCAGCGGGAGGGACGCGCGCGATGAGCAGTTCTTC.

The CDR3 DNA reads TGTGCCAGCAGTCCACAGGGGGGAGATACGCAGTATTTT. Protein sequence: CASSPQGGDTQYF. The gene calls are TRBV7-2 and TRBJ2-3; 8 bases match TRBD1. Germline V lookup: CDR1 SGHTA, CDR2 FQGNSA. The ends lost 6 bases at V and 5 bases at J; junction bases unmatched: 4. The CDR3 totals 13 residues.

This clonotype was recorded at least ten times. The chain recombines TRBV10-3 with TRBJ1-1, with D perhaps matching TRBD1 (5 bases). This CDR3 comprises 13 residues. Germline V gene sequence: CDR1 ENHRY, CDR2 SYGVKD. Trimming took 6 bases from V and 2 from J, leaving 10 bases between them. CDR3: CAISIRDNTEAFF. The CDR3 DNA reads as TGTGCCATCAGCATCAGGGATAACACTGAAGCTTTCTTT.

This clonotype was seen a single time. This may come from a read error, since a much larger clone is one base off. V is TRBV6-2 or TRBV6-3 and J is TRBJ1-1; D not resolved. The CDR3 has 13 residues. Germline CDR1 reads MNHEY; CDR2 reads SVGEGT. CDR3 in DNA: TGTTCCAGCAGCGCCGTTGGGATCGCTGAAGCTTTCTTT. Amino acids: CSSSAVGIAEAFF.

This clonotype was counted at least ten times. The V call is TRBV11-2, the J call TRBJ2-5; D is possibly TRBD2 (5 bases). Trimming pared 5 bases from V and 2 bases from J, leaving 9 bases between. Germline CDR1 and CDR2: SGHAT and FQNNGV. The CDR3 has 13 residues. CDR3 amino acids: CASSMGVQETQYF. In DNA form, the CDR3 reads TGTGCCAGCAGCATGGGAGTTCAAGAGACCCAGTACTTC.

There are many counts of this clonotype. CDR3 in amino acids: CASRPDRGNTEAFF. The CDR3 region has the DNA TGTGCCAGCAGACCGGACAGGGGGAACACTGAAGCTTTCTTT. This rearrangement joins TRBV5-8 to TRBJ1-1; 9 positions match TRBD1. V lost 5 bases and J lost 1; bases outside the gene matches: 3. CDR3 size: 14 residues. Germline V gene lookup returns CDR1 SGHTS and CDR2 YDEGEE.

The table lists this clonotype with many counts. The CDR3: CASSGRGEQFF. CDR3 in DNA: TGTGCCAGCTCGGGCCGGGGTGAGCAGTTCTTC. V and J are TRBV3-1 and TRBJ2-1; a possible D gene is TRBD2 (5 bases). Trimming shortened V by 8 bases and J by 9 bases, and 11 bases separated the two germline ends. The CDR3 sequence is 11 residues long. Per the germline V gene, CDR1 is LGHDT and CDR2 is YNNKEL (reference sequence).

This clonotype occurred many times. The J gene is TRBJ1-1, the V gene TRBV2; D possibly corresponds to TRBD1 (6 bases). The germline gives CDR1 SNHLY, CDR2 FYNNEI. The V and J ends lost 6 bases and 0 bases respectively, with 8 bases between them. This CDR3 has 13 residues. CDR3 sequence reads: CASRDRLNTEAFF. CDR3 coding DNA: TGTGCCAGCAGGGACAGACTGAACACTGAAGCTTTCTTT.

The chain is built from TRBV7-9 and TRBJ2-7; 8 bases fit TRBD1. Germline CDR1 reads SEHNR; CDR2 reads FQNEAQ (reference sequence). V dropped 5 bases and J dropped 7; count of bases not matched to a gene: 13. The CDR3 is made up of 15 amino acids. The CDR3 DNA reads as TGTGCCAGCAGCATCACCGGGACAGGCGGTCGAGAGCAGTACTTC. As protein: CASSITGTGGREQYF.

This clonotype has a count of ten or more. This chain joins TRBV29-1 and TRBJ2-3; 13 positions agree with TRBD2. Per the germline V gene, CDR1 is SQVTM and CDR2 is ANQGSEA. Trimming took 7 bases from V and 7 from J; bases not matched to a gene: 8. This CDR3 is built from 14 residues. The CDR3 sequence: CSATGGLAGNTQYF. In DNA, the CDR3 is TGCAGCGCAACGGGGGGACTAGCGGGGAATACGCAGTATTTT.

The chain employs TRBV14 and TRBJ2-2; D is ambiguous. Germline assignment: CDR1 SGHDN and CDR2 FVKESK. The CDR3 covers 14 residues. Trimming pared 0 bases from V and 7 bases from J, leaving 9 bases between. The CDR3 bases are TGTGCCAGCAGCCAAGAACCGGGCTTCGGGGAGCTGTTTTTT. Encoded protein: CASSQEPGFGELFF. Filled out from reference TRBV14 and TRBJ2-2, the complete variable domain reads EAGVTQFPSHSVIEKGQTVTLRCDPISGHDNLYWYRRVMGKEIKFLLHFVKESKQDESGMPNNRFLAERTGGTYSTLKVQPAELEDSGVYFCASSQEPGFGELFFGEGSRLTVL.

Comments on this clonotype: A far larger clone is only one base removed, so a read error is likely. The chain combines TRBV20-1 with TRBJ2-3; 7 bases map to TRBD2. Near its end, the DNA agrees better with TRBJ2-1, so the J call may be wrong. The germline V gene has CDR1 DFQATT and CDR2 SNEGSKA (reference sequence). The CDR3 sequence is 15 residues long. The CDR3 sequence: CSACPLAGVLCEQFF. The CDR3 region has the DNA TGCAGTGCTTGCCCACTGGCGGGAGTTTTATGCGAGCAGTTCTTC.

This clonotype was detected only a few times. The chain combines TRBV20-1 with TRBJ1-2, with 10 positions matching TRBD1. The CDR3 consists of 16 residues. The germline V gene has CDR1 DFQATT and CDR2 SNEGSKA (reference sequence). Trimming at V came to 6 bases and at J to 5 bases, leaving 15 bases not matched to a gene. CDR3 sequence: CSAPISGTGAGYGYTF. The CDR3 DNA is TGCAGTGCGCCAATCTCCGGGACAGGGGCTGGGTATGGCTACACCTTC.

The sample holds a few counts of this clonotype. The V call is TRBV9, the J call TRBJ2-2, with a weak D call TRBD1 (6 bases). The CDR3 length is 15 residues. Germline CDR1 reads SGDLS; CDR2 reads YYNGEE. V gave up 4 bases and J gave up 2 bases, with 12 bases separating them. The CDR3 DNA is TGTGCCAGCAGCACCGACAGGTTAAACACCGGGGAGCTGTTTTTT. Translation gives CASSTDRLNTGELFF.

The CDR3 loop reads CASSLVGHDYEQYF. CDR3 bases: TGTGCCAGCAGCTTAGTAGGACACGATTACGAGCAGTACTTC. V gene TRBV7-9 combines with J gene TRBJ2-7; TRBD1 might be the D (5 bases). The germline V and J ends were trimmed by 1 base and 4 bases, with 11 bases remaining between them. This CDR3 spans 14 amino acids. Looked up from germline, CDR1 is SEHNR and CDR2 is FQNEAQ (reference sequence).

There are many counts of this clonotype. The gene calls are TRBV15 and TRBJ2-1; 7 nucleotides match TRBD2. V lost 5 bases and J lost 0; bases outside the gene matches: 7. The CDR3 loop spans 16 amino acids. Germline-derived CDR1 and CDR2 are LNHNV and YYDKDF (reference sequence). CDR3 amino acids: CATSATSANSYNEQFF. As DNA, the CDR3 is TGTGCCACCAGCGCTACTAGCGCGAACTCCTACAATGAGCAGTTCTTC.

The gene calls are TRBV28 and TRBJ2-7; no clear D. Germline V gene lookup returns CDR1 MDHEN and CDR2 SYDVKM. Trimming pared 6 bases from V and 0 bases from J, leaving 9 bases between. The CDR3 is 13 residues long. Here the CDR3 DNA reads TGTGCCAGCAGGGGGTCGTTCTCCTACGAGCAGTACTTC. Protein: CASRGSFSYEQYF.

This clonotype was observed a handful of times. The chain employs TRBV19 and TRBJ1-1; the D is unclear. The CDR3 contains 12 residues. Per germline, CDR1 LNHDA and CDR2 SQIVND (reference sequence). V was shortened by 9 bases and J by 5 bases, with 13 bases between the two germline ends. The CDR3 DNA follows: TGTGCCAGCCACTCAGGCGGAACTGAAGCTTTCTTT. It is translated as CASHSGGTEAFF.

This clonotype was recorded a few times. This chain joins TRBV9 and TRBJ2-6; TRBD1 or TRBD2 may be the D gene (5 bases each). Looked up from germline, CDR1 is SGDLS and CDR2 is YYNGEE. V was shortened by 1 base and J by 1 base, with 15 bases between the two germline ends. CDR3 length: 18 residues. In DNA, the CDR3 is TGTGCCAGCAGCGTAAGTCTTGAGGGGTATTCTGGGGCCAACGTCCTGACTTTC. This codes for CASSVSLEGYSGANVLTF. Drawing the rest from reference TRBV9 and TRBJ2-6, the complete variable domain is DSGVTQTPKHLITATGQRVTLRCSPRSGDLSVYWYQQSLDQGLQFLIQYYNGEERAKGNILERFSAQQFPDLHSELNLSSLELGDSALYFCASSVSLEGYSGANVLTFGAGSRLTVL.

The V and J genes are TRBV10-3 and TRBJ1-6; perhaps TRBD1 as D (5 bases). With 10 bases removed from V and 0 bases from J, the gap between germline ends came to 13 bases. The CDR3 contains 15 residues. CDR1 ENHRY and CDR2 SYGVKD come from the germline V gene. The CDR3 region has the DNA TGTGCCACGGGGGGGGGGAGCTCCTATAATTCACCCCTCCACTTT. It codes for CATGGGSSYNSPLHF.

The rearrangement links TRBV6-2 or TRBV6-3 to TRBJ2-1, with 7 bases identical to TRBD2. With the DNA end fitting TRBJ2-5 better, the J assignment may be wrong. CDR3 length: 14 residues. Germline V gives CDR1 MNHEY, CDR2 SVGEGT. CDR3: CASSPGGLAETQYF. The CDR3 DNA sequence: TGTGCCAGCAGTCCGGGGGGATTGGCGGAGACCCAGTACTTC.

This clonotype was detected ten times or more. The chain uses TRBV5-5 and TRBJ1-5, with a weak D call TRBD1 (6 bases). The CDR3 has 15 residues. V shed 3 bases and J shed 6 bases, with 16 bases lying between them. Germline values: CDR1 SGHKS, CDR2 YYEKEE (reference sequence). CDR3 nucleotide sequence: TGTGCCAGCAGCTGGTCAGGGGTAGAAAGTCAGCCCCAGCATTTT. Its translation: CASSWSGVESQPQHF.

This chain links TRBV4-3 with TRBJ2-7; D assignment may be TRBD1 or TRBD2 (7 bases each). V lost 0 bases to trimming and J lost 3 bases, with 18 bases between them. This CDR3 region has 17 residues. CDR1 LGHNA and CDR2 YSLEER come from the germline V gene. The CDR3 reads CASSQEGGLPGGYEQYF. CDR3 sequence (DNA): TGCGCCAGCAGCCAAGAAGGGGGCCTCCCGGGGGGCTACGAGCAGTACTTC.

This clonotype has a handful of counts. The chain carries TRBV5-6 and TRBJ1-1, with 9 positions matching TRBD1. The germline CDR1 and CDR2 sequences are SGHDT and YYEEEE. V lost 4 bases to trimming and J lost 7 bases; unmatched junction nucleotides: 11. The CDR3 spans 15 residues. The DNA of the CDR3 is TGTGCCAGCAGCCAACCTATGACAGGGGGGTATGAAGCTTTCTTT. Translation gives CASSQPMTGGYEAFF.